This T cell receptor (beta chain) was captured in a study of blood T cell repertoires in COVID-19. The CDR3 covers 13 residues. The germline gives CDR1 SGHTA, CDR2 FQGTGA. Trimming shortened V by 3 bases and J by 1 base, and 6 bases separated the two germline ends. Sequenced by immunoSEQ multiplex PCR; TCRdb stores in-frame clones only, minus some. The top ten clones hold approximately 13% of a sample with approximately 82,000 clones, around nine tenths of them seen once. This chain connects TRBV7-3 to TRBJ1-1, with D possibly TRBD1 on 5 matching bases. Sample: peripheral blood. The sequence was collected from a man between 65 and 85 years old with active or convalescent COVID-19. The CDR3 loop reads CASSFQGNTEAFF. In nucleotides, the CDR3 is TGTGCCAGCAGCTTCCAGGGGAACACTGAAGCTTTCTTT.